Shown below are 24 T cell receptor beta chains from a single sample sequenced in a study of blood T cell repertoires in COVID-19. Repertoires were generated with immunoSEQ multiplex PCR, while TCRdb's copy carries only in-frame clones and drops some. Of under 300,000 clones in the sample, 75% to 90% were seen once. The sequenced material came from peripheral blood. The receptors here all came from a woman aged 65 to 85 with acute or convalescent COVID-19.

This rearrangement joins TRBV7-8 to TRBJ1-1, with 10 bases lining up with TRBD1. This CDR3 contains 15 residues. Per germline, CDR1 SGHVS and CDR2 FQNEAQ. Trimming removed 0 bases from V and 4 bases from J; junction bases left unmatched: 2. CDR3 sequence: CASSLARTGGTEAFF. The CDR3 bases are TGTGCCAGCAGCTTAGCAAGGACAGGGGGCACTGAAGCTTTCTTT. Drawing the rest from reference TRBV7-8 and TRBJ1-1, the complete variable domain is GAGVSQSPRYKVAKRGQDVALRCDPISGHVSLFWYQQALGQGPEFLTYFQNEAQLDKSGLPSDRFFAERPEGSVSTLKIQRTQQEDSAVYLCASSLARTGGTEAFFGQGTRLTVV.

The chain carries TRBV6-5 and TRBJ1-2; D perhaps matches TRBD1 (6 bases). Germline CDR1 MNHEY, CDR2 SVGAGI. Deletions cut 0 bases from V and 6 bases from J, with 11 bases between. The CDR3 spans 14 residues. In nucleotides, the CDR3 is TGTGCCAGCAGTTACTCGTCCAGGGGCCATGGCTACACCTTC. Its translation: CASSYSSRGHGYTF.

The rearrangement uses TRBV19 and TRBJ1-2; D remains ambiguous. The CDR3 consists of 15 residues. V was pared by 0 bases and J by 4 bases, with 12 bases between. Looked up from germline, CDR1 is LNHDA and CDR2 is SQIVND (reference sequence). This CDR3 is CASSIDLVRFYGYTF. CDR3 nucleotide sequence: TGTGCCAGTAGTATAGATCTGGTACGGTTCTATGGCTACACCTTC.

The sample holds a few counts of this clone. The chain carries TRBV30 and TRBJ1-6; no definite D call. Germline V gene sequence: CDR1 GTSNPN, CDR2 SVGIG (reference sequence). V lost 0 bases and J 10 bases, leaving 19 bases between the germline ends. The CDR3 spans 16 residues. The DNA of the CDR3 is TGTGCCTGGAGTGTACTCGGCAGAGAGGCTCTCTCACCCCTCCACTTT. Encoded protein: CAWSVLGREALSPLHF.

This chain joins TRBV5-1 and TRBJ2-5, with 7 bases matching TRBD1. The CDR3 has 15 amino acids. V trimming: 3 bases; J trimming: 3 bases; junction bases outside the gene matches: 8. Germline assignment: CDR1 SGHRS and CDR2 YFSETQ. The CDR3: CASSSGPGTEETQYF. The DNA for the CDR3 is TGCGCCAGCAGCTCCGGACCCGGGACAGAAGAGACCCAGTACTTC.

This chain uses TRBV5-5 with TRBJ2-2; perhaps TRBD1 as D (5 bases). Looked up from germline, CDR1 is SGHKS and CDR2 is YYEKEE (reference sequence). The CDR3 is 14 amino acids. V lost 5 bases, J lost 2 bases, and 10 bases lay in between. CDR3 amino acids: CASRPDTNTGELFF. The CDR3 DNA reads TGTGCCAGCAGACCGGACACAAACACCGGGGAGCTGTTTTTT.

V is TRBV6-1 and J is TRBJ1-5, with D unclear. Trimming took off 0 bases at V and 9 bases at J, with 15 bases between the two ends. CDR3 length equals 15 residues. CDR1 MNHNS and CDR2 SASEGT come from the germline V gene. Here the CDR3 reads CASSEADGGVRPQHF. CDR3 in DNA: TGTGCCAGCAGTGAAGCTGACGGCGGGGTTCGGCCCCAGCATTTT.

V gene TRBV4-1 combines with J gene TRBJ2-3; 7 nucleotides align to TRBD2. The CDR3 has 11 residues. From germline, CDR1 is MGHRA and CDR2 YSYEKL. V dropped 1 base and J dropped 13; count of bases not matched to a gene: 2. The CDR3 DNA reads TGCGCCAGCAGCCAAGGACTAGCTAAGTATTTT. It yields the protein CASSQGLAKYF.

This rearrangement joins TRBV4-1 to TRBJ2-3, with 7 bases lining up with TRBD2. V dropped 4 bases and J dropped 0; count of bases not matched to a gene: 7. This CDR3 contains 16 residues. CDR1 is MGHRA, CDR2 YSYEKL, per germline. Here the CDR3 reads CASSRGVAGSTDTQYF. CDR3 DNA sequence: TGCGCCAGCAGCCGGGGAGTAGCGGGCAGCACAGATACGCAGTATTTT.

The chain carries TRBV6-5 and TRBJ1-5, with a weak D call TRBD1 (6 bases). The CDR3 loop spans 14 amino acids. Germline loops: CDR1 MNHEY, CDR2 SVGAGI. Deletions cut 8 bases from V and 5 bases from J, with 16 bases between. CDR3 sequence: CASVRDTSDQPQHF. Here the CDR3 DNA reads TGTGCCAGCGTCCGGGACACGAGCGATCAGCCCCAGCATTTT.

The rearrangement uses TRBV7-9 and TRBJ2-7, with TRBD1 as a possible D gene (6 bases). CDR3 length: 16 amino acids. Between the trimmed V and J ends, which lost 3 bases and 3 bases, there was a span of 18 bases. Per the germline V gene, CDR1 is SEHNR and CDR2 is FQNEAQ (reference sequence). CDR3 nucleotide sequence: TGTGCCAGCAGCTTCGTAGTTGCCGGACAGAGCTACGAGCAGTACTTC. Translated, it gives CASSFVVAGQSYEQYF.

This chain connects TRBV2 to TRBJ1-5; TRBD1 agrees at 7 bases. Germline V gene lookup returns CDR1 SNHLY and CDR2 FYNNEI. This CDR3 comprises 15 residues. V lost 1 base and J lost 2; bases outside the gene matches: 2. CDR3: CASSEEGQGNQPQHF. As DNA, the CDR3 is TGTGCCAGCAGTGAAGAAGGACAGGGCAATCAGCCCCAGCATTTT.

This chain links TRBV7-9 with TRBJ2-3, with D possibly being TRBD1 (6 bases). V dropped 8 bases and J dropped 6 bases, with 18 bases sitting between them. CDR3 length equals 14 residues. Germline V gene sequence: CDR1 SEHNR, CDR2 FQNEAQ (reference sequence). In DNA form, the CDR3 reads TGTGCCAGCTCCCCCCTCTCGAGGGGGGATACGCAGTATTTT. Translation: CASSPLSRGDTQYF. The entire variable domain, with the rest obtained from reference TRBV7-9 and TRBJ2-3, is as follows: DTGVSQNPRHKITKRGQNVTFRCDPISEHNRLYWYRQTLGQGPEFLTYFQNEAQLEKSRLLSDRFSAERPKGSFSTLEIQRTEQGDSAMYLCASSPLSRGDTQYFGPGTRLTVL.

The rearrangement joins TRBV10-3 to TRBJ2-6; possible D gene TRBD2, 6 bases. Per germline, CDR1 ENHRY and CDR2 SYGVKD. The CDR3 runs 15 residues. The V end was cut by 8 bases, the J end by 1 base, with 12 bases between. Here the CDR3 DNA reads TGTGCCATCGGGCTGGGGAGGTCTGGGGCCAACGTCCTGACTTTC. It codes for CAIGLGRSGANVLTF.

The V and J genes are TRBV28 and TRBJ1-1; D possibly corresponds to TRBD1 (5 bases). Germline V gene sequence: CDR1 MDHEN, CDR2 SYDVKM. The V and J ends lost 5 bases and 1 base respectively, with 14 bases between them. CDR3 length equals 15 residues. The CDR3 DNA is TGTGCCAGCAGTCCGCGGGGCGGGGCGAACACTGAAGCTTTCTTT. The encoded protein is CASSPRGGANTEAFF.

CDR3 DNA: TGTGCCAGCAGCACGGGACAGGGTGTCAATCAGCCCCAGCATTTT. It is translated as CASSTGQGVNQPQHF. V and J are TRBV5-6 and TRBJ1-5; 9 nucleotides match TRBD1. Germline-derived CDR1 and CDR2 are SGHDT and YYEEEE. Losses at the gene ends were 4 bases for V and 3 bases for J; bases not matched to a gene: 5. The CDR3 runs to 15 residues.

This sequence joins TRBV6-6 and TRBJ1-1; TRBD1 agrees at 9 bases. CDR1 and CDR2 (germline): MNHNY, SVGAGI (reference sequence). J lost 10 bases, V lost 6 bases, and 15 bases had no gene match. The CDR3 has 15 amino acids. The CDR3: CASSPWGQTGGLAFF. In DNA, the CDR3 is TGTGCCAGCAGCCCGTGGGGGCAAACAGGGGGCTTAGCTTTCTTT.

CDR3 protein: CASSRQLSYEQYF. CDR3 in DNA: TGTGCCAGCAGTCGACAGCTTTCCTACGAGCAGTACTTC. J is TRBJ2-7 and V is TRBV2; the D gene is possibly TRBD1 (5 bases). The CDR3 contains 13 residues. V was cut by 5 bases and J by 1 base, with 9 bases left in between. Germline V CDR1 and CDR2: SNHLY, FYNNEI.

This clone was detected only a few times. V is TRBV6-2 or TRBV6-3 and J is TRBJ2-1, with unresolved D. Trimming took 6 bases from V and 7 from J, leaving 10 bases between them. Germline values: CDR1 MNHEY, CDR2 SVGEGT. CDR3 length: 12 residues. CDR3 nucleotide sequence: TGTGCCAGCAGCCGCCAAGAGAATGAGCAGTTCTTC. This sequence encodes CASSRQENEQFF.

The rearrangement uses TRBV11-2 and TRBJ2-3, with 10 bases identical to TRBD2. With V trimmed by 5 bases and J by 5 bases, 10 bases remained unmatched. The CDR3 length is 16 residues. Germline CDR1 SGHAT, CDR2 FQNNGV. CDR3 bases: TGTGCCAGCAGCCCCTTCGGCCTAGCGGGGGAAGATACGCAGTATTTT. Protein product: CASSPFGLAGEDTQYF.

The rearrangement uses TRBV27 and TRBJ1-5; 10 bases line up with TRBD1. The CDR3 has 15 amino acids. Germline V CDR1 and CDR2: MNHEY, SMNVEV (reference sequence). After removal of 6 bases from V and 9 bases from J, the junction contained 11 bases not matched to a gene. The CDR3 loop reads CASRGGTGATRPQHF. For the CDR3, the DNA is TGTGCCAGCAGGGGGGGGACAGGGGCTACCCGGCCCCAGCATTTT.

The V gene is TRBV10-1, the J gene TRBJ2-7; TRBD2 aligns across 11 bases. Germline assignment: CDR1 WNHNN and CDR2 SYGVQD (reference sequence). The CDR3 covers 20 residues. V lost 8 bases, J lost 2 bases, and 23 bases stayed unmatched. The CDR3 coding sequence is TGCGCCAGCCTCGACCCCCCCGGGACTAGCGGCTGGGACCGTCCCTACGAGCAGTACTTC. Its translation is CASLDPPGTSGWDRPYEQYF.

The chain carries TRBV11-2 and TRBJ2-3; the match to TRBD2 covers 11 bases. Germline V gene lookup returns CDR1 SGHAT and CDR2 FQNNGV. The V segment lost 1 base and the J segment 6 bases; nucleotides outside the gene matches: 9. This CDR3 has 17 residues. DNA for the CDR3: TGTGCCAGCAGCTTAGCCCTTAGCGGGGGGGCCGGGGATACGCAGTATTTT. Translation: CASSLALSGGAGDTQYF.

The sample holds one count of this clone. The V call is TRBV3-1 (or the pseudogene TRBV3-2), the J call TRBJ1-3, with a possible D match to TRBD1 (6 bases). Germline values: CDR1 LGHDT, CDR2 YNNKEL (reference sequence). This CDR3 spans 15 amino acids. V gave up 1 base and J gave up 4 bases, with 11 bases separating them. The CDR3 is CASSQVSGGGNTIYF. The DNA of the CDR3 is TGTGCCAGCAGCCAAGTTTCGGGGGGCGGAAACACCATATATTTT.